The 19 T cell receptor beta chains listed next were all sequenced from one sample in a study of regulatory T cells in long-lasting Graves disease (dated by TCRdb to the early 2020s). Receptor amplification or capture employed multiplex PCR. The instrument was an Illumina HiSeq 4000. CDR3 regions were amplified by Arm-PCR with iRepertoire HTBI primers to construct TCR beta libraries. Through fastp at Q25 and MiXCR, TCRdb rebuilt clones from the public reads, retaining in-frame beta chains. Each CDR3 protein appears once, grouped with its most common genes and DNA. A total of 300,000 to 450,000 distinct CDR3 sequences appear in this sample, roughly 15% of them only once. The ten largest clonotypes hold 20% to 25% of the sample. The sample's time point label, in plain terms: newly diagnosed GD, antithyroid drugs for less than 3 months. For both TCR sequencing and RNA sequencing, RNA was extracted from PBMCs in TRIzol.

Source: peripheral blood mononuclear cells (PBMCs), taken at new diagnosis, from a patient treated with antithyroid drugs. The receptor set was obtained from a female donor with Graves disease.

The CDR3 loop is CASSRSILRQGLSGQETQYF. The CDR3 DNA reads as TGTGCCAGCAGCCGTTCAATTCTACGACAGGGGCTCTCGGGCCAAGAGACCCAGTACTTC. The chain is built from TRBV7-2 and TRBJ2-5; 8 nucleotides line up with TRBD1. This CDR3 region has 20 residues. Trimming took 5 bases from V and 1 from J; bases not matched to a gene: 21. Germline CDR1 reads SGHTA; CDR2 reads FQGNSA.

There are a few counts of this clonotype. V and J are TRBV18 and TRBJ2-5; 12 bases map to TRBD2. The CDR3 is 17 amino acids. V shed 3 bases, J shed 6 bases, and the junction held 11 bases outside the gene matches. Germline V CDR1 and CDR2: KGHSH, LQKENI. The CDR3 reads CASSPTTSGSMLKTQYF. CDR3 DNA sequence: TGTGCCAGCTCACCTACGACTAGCGGGAGTATGTTAAAGACCCAGTACTTC.

This clonotype was picked up many times. The chain recombines TRBV7-9 with TRBJ1-4, with a tentative D call TRBD1 (5 bases). Germline loops: CDR1 SEHNR, CDR2 FQNEAQ (reference sequence). Deletions cut 5 bases from V and 5 bases from J, with 15 bases between. CDR3 length: 15 amino acids. The CDR3 region has the DNA TGTGCCAGCAGCCCCCCGGGCAGGGCGAATGAAAAACTGTTTTTT. Translation: CASSPPGRANEKLFF.

This clonotype was seen many times. The chain uses TRBV6-1 and TRBJ2-7; 7 bases align to TRBD2. The length of the CDR3 is 15 residues. Trimming removed 9 bases from V and 2 bases from J; junction bases left unmatched: 13. Germline CDR1 and CDR2: MNHNS and SASEGT. The CDR3 DNA reads as TGTGCCAGTTCCCTAGCGGCACCATCCCCCTACGAGCAGTACTTC. This gives the protein CASSLAAPSPYEQYF.

This clonotype has a count of ten or more. V gene TRBV2 combines with J gene TRBJ2-5; D possibly corresponds to TRBD1 (6 bases). V shed 5 bases and J shed 3 bases, with 10 bases lying between them. This CDR3 is 13 amino acids long. CDR1 and CDR2 (germline): SNHLY, FYNNEI. The CDR3 loop reads CASSWTDEETQYF. Here the CDR3 DNA reads TGTGCCAGCAGTTGGACAGATGAAGAGACCCAGTACTTC.

This chain links TRBV10-1 with TRBJ2-7; 9 nucleotides line up with TRBD2. The ends lost 6 bases at V and 3 bases at J; junction bases unmatched: 24. Looked up from germline, CDR1 is WNHNN and CDR2 is SYGVQD (reference sequence). The CDR3 consists of 20 residues. CDR3 sequence (DNA): TGCGCCAGCAGCCGAAATCGACCGGGACTAGCACAACTAAGGGGCTACGAGCAGTACTTC. It specifies CASSRNRPGLAQLRGYEQYF.

This clonotype was seen at least ten times. The genes are TRBV3-1 and TRBJ1-2; no firm D call. Between the trimmed V and J ends, which lost 3 bases and 0 bases, there was a span of 14 bases. This CDR3 contains 16 residues. Germline-derived CDR1 and CDR2 are LGHDT and YNNKEL (reference sequence). CDR3 region: CASSHIGEETNYGYTF. DNA for the CDR3: TGTGCCAGCAGCCATATCGGGGAGGAAACTAACTATGGCTACACCTTC.

This clonotype was observed many times. J is TRBJ2-3 and V is TRBV16; perhaps TRBD1 as D (6 bases). From germline, CDR1 is KGHSY and CDR2 FQNENV. The CDR3 extends over 18 amino acids. The V gene lost 3 bases and the J gene lost 3 bases, with 22 bases spanning the gap. The chain's CDR3 is CASSHPVMGASETDTQYF. The CDR3, as DNA: TGTGCCAGCAGCCATCCTGTTATGGGGGCTTCGGAGACAGATACGCAGTATTTT.

The rearrangement links TRBV6-5 to TRBJ1-1; 7 nucleotides match TRBD1. Losses at the gene ends were 3 bases for V and 3 bases for J; bases not matched to a gene: 10. In germline, CDR1 is MNHEY, CDR2 SVGAGI. The CDR3 has 16 amino acids. CDR3 sequence: CASSYRGPQKDTEAFF. The CDR3 coding sequence is TGTGCCAGCAGTTATAGGGGGCCCCAAAAGGACACTGAAGCTTTCTTT.

This clonotype was observed many times. The junction departs from the called germline gene at one end, perhaps through a read error. The rearrangement uses TRBV20-1 and TRBJ2-1; D is uncertain. Germline V lookup: CDR1 DFQATT, CDR2 SNEGSKA (reference sequence). This CDR3 comprises 8 residues. This CDR3 reads CSAVRMVF. As DNA, the CDR3 is TGCAGTGCGGTAAGAATGGTCTTC.

The chain links TRBV19 to TRBJ1-2, with a tentative D call TRBD1 (5 bases). Trimming removed 5 bases at V and 0 bases at J, with 10 bases between. The CDR3 is made up of 14 amino acids. CDR1 and CDR2 from the germline V gene are LNHDA and SQIVND (reference sequence). CDR3 amino acids: CASSFGATNYGYTF. CDR3 DNA sequence: TGTGCCAGTAGTTTTGGGGCAACTAACTATGGCTACACCTTC.

This clonotype was picked up one time. This could be a read error, since a much larger clone is one nucleotide away. The V call is TRBV11-2, the J call TRBJ2-3; 7 positions match TRBD2. The J call is in doubt because the DNA end fits TRBJ2-5 better. The length of the CDR3 is 17 residues. Germline V CDR1 and CDR2: SGHAT, FQNNGV. The CDR3 DNA follows: TGTGCCAGCAGCTTAGATCTTGGGACTAAGGCCGGAGGGACCCAGTACTTC. It yields the protein CASSLDLGTKAGGTQYF.

This clonotype was seen at least ten times. The chain has TRBV20-1 and TRBJ2-1; no firm D call. V was trimmed by 3 bases and J by 3 bases, leaving 12 bases between them. Germline V gives CDR1 DFQATT, CDR2 SNEGSKA (reference sequence). The CDR3 sequence is 14 residues long. CDR3 in DNA: TGCAGTGCTAGCGGAGACGAGGACTACAATGAGCAGTTCTTC. It encodes CSASGDEDYNEQFF.

Only a few counts were recorded for this clonotype. The chain joins TRBV29-1 to TRBJ2-1; D is perhaps TRBD1 (6 bases). V lost 7 bases to trimming and J lost 5 bases, with 18 bases between them. CDR1 and CDR2 from the germline V gene are SQVTM and ANQGSEA. This CDR3 comprises 14 residues. CDR3 sequence (DNA): TGCAGCGCTCGTAGGGGGAGCAAGGACAATGAGCAGTTCTTC. Protein product: CSARRGSKDNEQFF.

This clonotype came up many times. The chain links TRBV27 to TRBJ1-1; D unclear. Germline values: CDR1 MNHEY, CDR2 SMNVEV (reference sequence). The CDR3 is made up of 13 amino acids. Trimming stripped 4 bases from V and 2 bases from J, with 8 bases between. In DNA, the CDR3 is TGTGCCAGCAGTTCAATCTTCAACACTGAAGCTTTCTTT. This codes for CASSSIFNTEAFF.

In its sample, this clonotype was seen many times. This rearrangement joins TRBV12-3 or TRBV12-4 to TRBJ2-7; no clear D gene. The CDR3 sequence is 13 residues long. Trimming pared 2 bases from V and 9 bases from J, leaving 14 bases between. This chain's CDR3 is CASSLRTDGLQYF. CDR3 in DNA: TGTGCCAGCAGTTTAAGGACCGATGGTTTGCAGTACTTC.

This clonotype was seen a few times. Given a much more abundant clone one base away, this may be a read error. Here the CDR3 reads CVSSERKWTSGSSYNEQFF. The CDR3, as DNA: TGTGTCAGCAGTGAAAGGAAGTGGACTAGCGGGAGTAGTTACAATGAGCAGTTCTTC. The chain recombines TRBV6-2 or TRBV6-3 with TRBJ2-1, with 13 bases matching TRBD2. This CDR3 spans 19 amino acids. From germline, CDR1 is MNHEY and CDR2 SVGEGT.

This rearrangement joins TRBV10-3 to TRBJ2-3, with 12 bases that match TRBD2. From germline, CDR1 is ENHRY and CDR2 SYGVKD. This CDR3 is 16 amino acids long. The ends lost 6 bases at V and 3 bases at J; junction bases unmatched: 7. CDR3 loop: CAIRDGLAGQTDTQYF. CDR3 nucleotides: TGTGCCATCAGGGACGGACTAGCGGGGCAAACAGATACGCAGTATTTT.

This clonotype was counted at least ten times. This chain joins TRBV11-2 and TRBJ2-1, with 11 bases fitting TRBD2. CDR3 length equals 19 residues. The V and J ends lost 0 bases and 0 bases, in that order; junction bases with no gene match: 7. Germline assignment: CDR1 SGHAT and CDR2 FQNNGV. For the CDR3, the DNA is TGTGCCAGCAGCTTAGATGGGCTAGCGGGAGGTCCCTCCTACAATGAGCAGTTCTTC. Translating it yields CASSLDGLAGGPSYNEQFF. The whole variable domain, remainder taken from reference TRBV11-2 and TRBJ2-1, is EAGVAQSPRYKIIEKRQSVAFWCNPISGHATLYWYQQILGQGPKLLIQFQNNGVVDDSQLPKDRFSAERLKGVDSTLKIQPAKLEDSAVYLCASSLDGLAGGPSYNEQFFGPGTRLTVL.